The next 13 T cell receptor beta chains were all read from a single sample in a study of PD-L1 blockade in urothelial cancer. Method: immunoSEQ multiplex PCR; TCRdb's copy keeps in-frame clones and lacks some. The sample contains tens of thousands of clones, under 90% of which appear only once. Time point described: pretreatment peripheral blood. Material: PBMCs, obtained around atezolizumab (anti-PD-L1) treatment. The receptors were gathered from a man in his sixties with urothelial cancer.

The genes are TRBV11-3 and TRBJ2-5; TRBD2 aligns across 13 bases. V lost 3 bases, J lost 5 bases, and 12 bases stayed unmatched. The CDR3 extends over 18 amino acids. Germline V CDR1 and CDR2: SGHNT, YENEEA. CDR3 nucleotide sequence: TGTGCCAGCAGCTTTGGTACTAGCGGGGGGGCGGTAGGGGAGACCCAGTACTTC. The encoded protein is CASSFGTSGGAVGETQYF.

The gene calls are TRBV28 and TRBJ1-2, with 7 bases matching TRBD1. Germline assignment: CDR1 MDHEN and CDR2 SYDVKM. This CDR3 contains 14 residues. J gave up 7 bases and V 1 base, and 6 bases lay outside the gene matches. CDR3 sequence reads: CASSLFQGDSGYTF. CDR3 in DNA: TGTGCCAGCAGTTTATTTCAGGGGGACTCTGGCTACACCTTC.

The rearrangement links TRBV5-4 to TRBJ1-1; D may be TRBD1 (5 bases). Trimming cost V 2 bases and J 5 bases, with 10 bases left between them. The CDR3 is 13 residues long. Germline CDR1 reads SGHNT; CDR2 reads YYREEE (reference sequence). The CDR3 here is CASSFQGWTEAFF. The CDR3 nucleotides read TGTGCCAGCAGCTTCCAGGGATGGACTGAAGCTTTCTTT.

This clone was seen repeatedly, ten times or more. The V call is TRBV28, the J call TRBJ1-5; 8 nucleotides align to TRBD1. Trimming at V came to 6 bases and at J to 1 base, leaving 2 bases not matched to a gene. The V gene's germline CDR1 is MDHEN and CDR2 SYDVKM. The length of the CDR3 is 14 residues. Here the CDR3 reads CASRRQGSNQPQHF. CDR3 coding DNA: TGTGCCAGCAGGCGACAGGGGAGCAATCAGCCCCAGCATTTT.

The sample holds one count of this clone. The chain joins TRBV7-8 to TRBJ2-5; 7 bases line up with TRBD2. Germline loops: CDR1 SGHVS, CDR2 FQNEAQ. J was trimmed by 2 bases and V by 4 bases; bases with no gene match: 10. This CDR3 comprises 16 residues. CDR3 sequence: CASSWGGITAQETQYF. The CDR3 DNA is TGTGCCAGCAGCTGGGGGGGGATTACGGCGCAAGAGACCCAGTACTTC. The complete variable domain, with remaining parts taken from reference TRBV7-8 and TRBJ2-5, reads GAGVSQSPRYKVAKRGQDVALRCDPISGHVSLFWYQQALGQGPEFLTYFQNEAQLDKSGLPSDRFFAERPEGSVSTLKIQRTQQEDSAVYLCASSWGGITAQETQYFGPGTRLLVL.

This clone occurred once. J is TRBJ2-1 and V is TRBV6-5, with D possibly matching TRBD1 (5 bases). In germline, CDR1 is MNHEY, CDR2 SVGAGI. V dropped 2 bases and J dropped 4 bases, with 12 bases sitting between them. This CDR3 has 15 residues. Here the CDR3 DNA reads TGTGCCAGCAGTTACGGCAGGGCAAGATACAATGAGCAGTTCTTC. Amino acids: CASSYGRARYNEQFF.

V gene TRBV6-4 combines with J gene TRBJ1-1, with D possibly being TRBD1 (5 bases). The CDR3 is 14 amino acids. The germline V gene has CDR1 MRHNA and CDR2 SNTAGT. Trimming took 6 bases from V and 3 from J, leaving 14 bases between them. CDR3: CASRTTGLHTEAFF. CDR3 coding DNA: TGTGCCAGCAGGACAACAGGCCTCCACACTGAAGCTTTCTTT.

The chain combines TRBV7-9 with TRBJ1-4; 9 bases agree with TRBD1. This CDR3 spans 14 amino acids. Per the germline V gene, CDR1 is SEHNR and CDR2 is FQNEAQ (reference sequence). The ends lost 3 bases at V and 6 bases at J; junction bases unmatched: 2. The CDR3 sequence: CASSFWTGDEKLFF. The DNA of the CDR3 is TGTGCCAGCAGCTTCTGGACAGGGGATGAAAAACTGTTTTTT.

The chain recombines TRBV6-1 with TRBJ2-3, with 9 bases fitting TRBD1. CDR3 length: 16 amino acids. Germline lookup yields CDR1 MNHNS and CDR2 SASEGT. Unmatched junction bases numbered 6, after V lost 3 bases and J lost 2 bases. CDR3 amino acids: CASSEGQGYNTDTQYF. The CDR3 DNA reads TGTGCCAGCAGTGAGGGACAGGGATATAACACAGATACGCAGTATTTT.

The chain carries TRBV25-1 and TRBJ2-5; weak D call: TRBD1 (6 bases). The V end lost 5 bases, the J end lost 0 bases, and 19 bases lay between the germline ends. The CDR3 length is 17 residues. Germline V gives CDR1 MGHDK, CDR2 SYGVNS. CDR3 in amino acids: CASSSPLGQSNQETQYF. The CDR3 DNA sequence: TGTGCCAGCAGTTCCCCCCTAGGACAGAGTAACCAAGAGACCCAGTACTTC.

The chain's CDR3 is CASSIGQGVHEQYF. As DNA, the CDR3 is TGTGCCAGTAGTATCGGACAGGGGGTCCACGAGCAGTACTTC. This rearrangement joins TRBV19 to TRBJ2-7; TRBD1 matches at 10 bases. CDR3 length: 14 amino acids. Germline V gene lookup returns CDR1 LNHDA and CDR2 SQIVND (reference sequence). The V segment lost 3 bases and the J segment 5 bases; nucleotides outside the gene matches: 4.

The chain links TRBV20-1 to TRBJ2-1; D remains unclear. V was clipped by 6 bases and J by 6 bases, with 9 bases between them. Looked up from germline, CDR1 is DFQATT and CDR2 is SNEGSKA (reference sequence). CDR3 length equals 11 residues. Here the CDR3 DNA reads TGCAGTGCCCCTTCGGTCAATGAGCAGTTCTTC. This codes for CSAPSVNEQFF.

Concerning this clone: Mismatch with germline at one junction end may stem from a read error. Other DNA sequences in this specimen translate into the identical CDR3. The V and J genes are TRBV6-5 and TRBJ2-3, with TRBD2 matching 9 bases. The germline V gene has CDR1 MNHEY and CDR2 SVGAGI. CDR3 length: 16 residues. The CDR3 region is CASSYGSGGRTDTQYF. The DNA for the CDR3 is TGTGCCAGCAGTTACGGTAGCGGGGGCCGCACGGATACGCAGTATTTT.